A selection of T cell receptor beta chains follows, all from one sample in a study of blood T cell repertoires in COVID-19. TCRdb keeps only in-frame clones here, not all; method: immunoSEQ multiplex PCR. This sample carries 180,000 or so clones, approximately 87% of them seen once, and the ten largest clones take 3.7%. Sequenced sample: peripheral blood. The receptors derive from a man between 18 and 35 years old with active or convalescent COVID-19. CDR3s include the opening cysteine and the closing phenylalanine or tryptophan. The order of the fields is V gene, D gene, J gene, clone size, CDR3 DNA, CDR3 protein. The D gene is left open where the match is weak. Where a row states a size, it is once, few, many or the class of an expanded clone; other rows omit it.

TRBV30	.	TRBJ1-5	.	TGTGCCTGGAGGGGTGGTAACGCGGCTGCGAGCGGACGGAATCAGCCCCAGCATTTT	CAWRGGNAAASGRNQPQHF
TRBV2	TRBD1	TRBJ2-7	.	TGTGCCCGCGGCCTTGGACAGGGGGCTCACGAGCAGTACTTC	CARGLGQGAHEQYF
TRBV9	TRBD1	TRBJ1-1	.	TGTGCCAGCAGCGTTACAGGGGCCCAGGCTGAAGCTTTCTTT	CASSVTGAQAEAFF
TRBV4-2	.	TRBJ1-1	.	TGTGCCAGCAGCCAAGTTACGGGGGAATGGGCTGAAGCTTTCTTT	CASSQVTGEWAEAFF
TRBV28	.	TRBJ1-2	.	TGTGCCAGCAGTGTTTCGTCGTACTATGGCTACACCTTC	CASSVSSYYGYTF
TRBV7-2	TRBD1	TRBJ2-7	.	TGTGCCAGCAGCCGGGACAGGGCATCCTACGAGCAGTACTTC	CASSRDRASYEQYF
TRBV5-1	TRBD1	TRBJ1-1	.	TGCGCCAGCACCAGGACAGGGGGCGGCACTGAAGCTTTCTTT	CASTRTGGGTEAFF
TRBV6-5	.	TRBJ2-1	.	TGTGCCAGCAGTATCCAGGGAGGCAATGAGCAGTTCTTC	CASSIQGGNEQFF
TRBV12-5	.	TRBJ2-3	.	TGTGCTAGTGGTTTATCCGGTAGCACAGATACGCAGTATTTT	CASGLSGSTDTQYF
TRBV20-1	.	TRBJ1-5	few	TGCAGTGCTAGTCGAGGTAATCAGCCCCAGCATTTT	CSASRGNQPQHF
TRBV28	TRBD2	TRBJ2-1	few	TGTGCCGCCTCTCTAGCGGGCGGGGGTGAGCAGTTCTTC	CAASLAGGGEQFF
TRBV10-3	TRBD1	TRBJ1-1	.	TGTGCCATCAGTGGGTCTTCAGGACAGGGCGGCACTGAAGCTTTCTTT	CAISGSSGQGGTEAFF
TRBV6-1	.	TRBJ1-4	.	TGTGCCAGCAGTGATTTTCGTCGCAGGCCGGAAAAACTGTTTTTT	CASSDFRRRPEKLFF
TRBV5-6	.	TRBJ1-2	.	TGTGCCAGCAGCTTGGGGCTGAAGAGGGACTATGGCTACACCTTC	CASSLGLKRDYGYTF
TRBV3-1/TRBV3-2	TRBD1	TRBJ2-4	.	TGTGCCAGCAGCCAAACAGGGGGCAGTCAGTACTTC	CASSQTGGSQYF
TRBV7-8	TRBD1	TRBJ1-1	few	TGTGCCAGCAGTTCTCGGACAGGGAACACTGAAGCTTTCTTT	CASSSRTGNTEAFF
TRBV19	.	TRBJ1-6	.	TGTGCCAGTAGTATAGATCATACAGGGACGGGTTCACCCCTCCACTTT	CASSIDHTGTGSPLHF
TRBV24-1	TRBD1	TRBJ1-2	once	TGTGCCACCAGTGATTTACCAACCCGACAGGGGGTCTATGGCTACACCTTC	CATSDLPTRQGVYGYTF
TRBV30	.	TRBJ1-2	.	TGTGCCTGGATGGAAGGCAGCGAGAACTATGGCTACACCTTC	CAWMEGSENYGYTF
TRBV19	.	TRBJ1-5	.	TGTGCCAGTAGTATAGGAACGCGACAGAGGGGGACCAATCAGCCCCAGCATTTT	CASSIGTRQRGTNQPQHF
TRBV5-1	.	TRBJ2-5	.	TGCGCCAGCAGCTTGCAAGGACAGCAAGAGACCCAGTACTTC	CASSLQGQQETQYF
TRBV7-8	.	TRBJ1-1	.	TGTGCCAGCAGGGGGGGTCAAACACCCCGCTCCATGAACACTGAAGCTTTCTTT	CASRGGQTPRSMNTEAFF
TRBV3-1/TRBV3-2	.	TRBJ1-6	.	TGTGCCAGCAGCCAAGATGACAGGTCCCTCCACTTT	CASSQDDRSLHF
TRBV29-1	.	TRBJ1-2	once	TGCACCGTGGAGGGCAGGGCGGGAAATGGCTACACCTTC	CTVEGRAGNGYTF
TRBV7-9	.	TRBJ1-3	.	TGTGCCAGCAGAGCGACAGGTCCCTCTGGAAACACCATATATTTT	CASRATGPSGNTIYF
TRBV2	TRBD1	TRBJ1-2	.	TGTGCCAGCAGCCTAAGGGGACAGTTCTATGGCTACACCTTC	CASSLRGQFYGYTF
TRBV27	TRBD1	TRBJ2-5	.	TGTGCCAGCGAGCGAACAGGGGCAGGAGAAGAGACCCAGTACTTC	CASERTGAGEETQYF
TRBV11-2	TRBD1	TRBJ2-1	.	TGTGCCAGCAGCTTACCGGGACAGGGAGTCAGAGGGGAACCTAATGAGCAGTTCTTC	CASSLPGQGVRGEPNEQFF
TRBV7-2	.	TRBJ1-4	.	TGTGCCAGCAGCTTATCGGCAGGGTCTAATGAAAAACTGTTTTTT	CASSLSAGSNEKLFF
TRBV30	.	TRBJ2-7	.	TGTGCCTGGAGAAGGACTAAACCTCACGAGCAGTACTTC	CAWRRTKPHEQYF
TRBV4-1	TRBD2	TRBJ2-1	.	TGCGCCAGCAGCATTAAGGCGGGAGCCTACAATGAGCAGTTCTTC	CASSIKAGAYNEQFF
TRBV29-1	.	TRBJ2-3	once	TGCAGCGTTGCTGGCACCACAGATACGCAGTATTTT	CSVAGTTDTQYF
TRBV7-2	TRBD1	TRBJ2-4	.	TGTGCCAGCAGCCCTTCCCGCGTCGGGACAGGAGTTTCTTTAGAATACTTC	CASSPSRVGTGVSLEYF
TRBV5-1	.	TRBJ1-1	.	TGCGCCAGCAGCTTGGTGCGGGGAGTTGGGACTGAAGCTTTCTTT	CASSLVRGVGTEAFF
TRBV12-3/TRBV12-4	.	TRBJ1-1	.	TGTGCCAGCAGTTTTCCGGGGTCCACTGAAGCTTTCTTT	CASSFPGSTEAFF
TRBV19	.	TRBJ1-2	.	TGTGCCAGTAGTATTTCGGCTGTGGGGCAGTATAACTATGGCTACACCTTC	CASSISAVGQYNYGYTF